These T cell receptor beta chains were read from a single sample in a study of shared clonotypes between healthy human individuals. Generated by immunoSEQ multiplex PCR, the TCRdb table keeps only in-frame clones and is missing some. The table lists about 1.1 million clones, 78% of them singletons, with under 0.65% in the top ten. Sequencing was carried out using memory CD4+ T cells from PBMCs. The receptor source for this set is a man between 18 and 29 years old in good health. Some clones in this sample may be carry-over from other donors' samples. The CDR3 runs from the conserved cysteine through the conserved F or W. Fields, in order: J gene, D gene, V gene, clone size, CDR3 protein, CDR3 DNA. D genes are given only for firm matches. Size tells how often a clone was seen (once, few, many) or the class of an expanded clone, and some rows leave it out.

TRBJ1-4 | . | TRBV4-1 | . | CASSQNAGVEGEKLFF | TGCGCCAGCAGCCAAAATGCAGGGGTGGAAGGTGAAAAACTGTTTTTT
TRBJ2-7 | . | TRBV18 | . | CASSHGPRMEGTYEQYF | TGTGCCAGCTCACACGGGCCGCGAATGGAGGGAACCTACGAGCAGTACTTC
TRBJ2-5 | TRBD2 | TRBV5-4 | . | CASSLAASGRWETQYF | TGTGCCAGCAGCTTGGCGGCTAGCGGGAGGTGGGAGACCCAGTACTTC
TRBJ2-5 | . | TRBV5-1 | . | CASSPGISPQETQYF | TGCGCCAGCAGCCCAGGGATCTCCCCCCAAGAGACCCAGTACTTC
TRBJ1-3 | TRBD1 | TRBV2 | . | CASSELAGGGNTIYF | TGTGCCAGCAGTGAATTGGCAGGGGGAGGAAACACCATATATTTT
TRBJ2-3 | . | TRBV2 | . | CASSEAGTPTDTQYF | TGTGCCAGCAGTGAAGCCGGGACACCCACAGATACGCAGTATTTT
TRBJ2-7 | TRBD1 | TRBV28 | . | CASTPGQGLSYEQYF | TGTGCCAGCACCCCGGGACAGGGGCTCTCCTACGAGCAGTACTTC
TRBJ1-4 | . | TRBV30 | few | CAWSVGGSNEKLFF | TGTGCCTGGAGTGTCGGAGGGAGTAATGAAAAACTGTTTTTT
TRBJ2-1 | . | TRBV7-9 | once | CASSLPHNEQFF | TGTGCCAGCAGCTTACCGCACAATGAGCAGTTCTTC
TRBJ2-7 | . | TRBV5-1 | . | CASSRGPETTGSEQYF | TGCGCCAGCAGCCGTGGACCAGAAACAACAGGGAGCGAGCAGTACTTC
TRBJ1-3 | TRBD1 | TRBV9 | . | CASSVSPGGTGGINTIYF | TGTGCCAGCAGCGTTTCCCCAGGGGGGACAGGGGGGATTAACACCATATATTTT
TRBJ2-1 | . | TRBV5-6 | . | CASRPGPYYNEQFF | TGTGCCAGCAGGCCGGGACCCTACTACAATGAGCAGTTCTTC
TRBJ2-2 | TRBD2 | TRBV9 | . | CASSTRLILAGIGGNTGELFF | TGTGCCAGCAGCACACGATTAATACTAGCGGGGATCGGCGGAAACACCGGGGAGCTGTTTTTT
TRBJ1-1 | . | TRBV7-9 | few | CASSLSRGLNTEAFF | TGTGCCAGCAGCCTATCCAGGGGCCTGAACACTGAAGCTTTCTTT
TRBJ1-6 | TRBD1 | TRBV5-1 | . | CASAEGTGVSPLHF | TGCGCCAGCGCCGAGGGGACAGGGGTCTCACCCCTCCACTTT
TRBJ2-7 | TRBD2 | TRBV9 | . | CASSVGGTSSYEQYF | TGTGCCAGCAGCGTAGGGGGGACTAGCTCCTACGAGCAGTACTTC
TRBJ1-1 | . | TRBV11-2 | . | CASSFGVGAFF | TGTGCCAGCAGCTTTGGTGTGGGAGCTTTCTTT
TRBJ2-7 | . | TRBV27 | . | CASSLLGGYYEQYF | TGTGCCAGCAGTTTATTGGGCGGATACTACGAGCAGTACTTC
TRBJ1-1 | . | TRBV9 | . | CASSSMASLKEAFF | TGTGCCAGCAGTTCCATGGCGAGTTTAAAGGAAGCTTTCTTT
TRBJ2-1 | . | TRBV5-1 | once | CASSVYNEQFF | TGCGCCAGCAGCGTATACAATGAGCAGTTCTTC
TRBJ2-3 | TRBD2 | TRBV5-6 | . | CASSQLAGAVYSTDTQYF | TGTGCCAGCAGCCAGTTAGCGGGAGCCGTATATAGCACAGATACGCAGTATTTT
TRBJ2-1 | TRBD2 | TRBV7-9 | . | CASSSPQLAGRNEQFF | TGTGCCAGCAGCTCCCCCCAACTAGCGGGTAGGAATGAGCAGTTCTTC
TRBJ2-7 | TRBD2 | TRBV5-4 | . | CASSLAGGPYEQYF | TGTGCCAGCAGCTTGGCGGGAGGGCCCTACGAGCAGTACTTC
TRBJ2-7 | . | TRBV2 | . | CASILTPAVYEQYF | TGTGCCAGCATTCTAACGCCGGCAGTCTACGAGCAGTACTTC
TRBJ2-3 | TRBD1 | TRBV29-1 | . | CSVEATGPSTDTQYF | TGCAGCGTTGAAGCGACAGGGCCCAGCACAGATACGCAGTATTTT
TRBJ2-6 | . | TRBV5-4 | . | CASSFGGVSSGANVLTF | TGTGCCAGCAGCTTCGGCGGGGTAAGCTCTGGGGCCAACGTCCTGACTTTC
TRBJ2-5 | TRBD2 | TRBV5-1 | . | CASSSNGLAFGQETQYF | TGCGCCAGCAGCTCTAACGGACTAGCGTTTGGGCAAGAGACCCAGTACTTC
TRBJ2-5 | . | TRBV5-1 | . | CASSPTEGPKTQYF | TGCGCCAGCAGCCCCACCGAGGGCCCCAAGACCCAGTACTTC
TRBJ1-5 | . | TRBV5-5 | . | CASGSNREVQPQHF | TGTGCCAGCGGATCCAACAGGGAGGTTCAGCCCCAGCATTTT
TRBJ2-4 | . | TRBV29-1 | . | CSAGRPGWEENIQYF | TGCAGCGCAGGACGACCAGGATGGGAAGAAAACATTCAGTACTTC
TRBJ2-5 | TRBD2 | TRBV2 | once | CASTGLAATQYF | TGTGCCAGCACCGGACTAGCGGCGACCCAGTACTTC